One sample yielded the 3 T cell receptor beta chains listed below, sequenced in a study of tumor-infiltrating lymphocytes in primary liver carcinoma. Priming with a constant-region primer yielded TCR beta cDNA from 500 ng total RNA. Nested multiplex PCR, run for three rounds with slightly modified ARM-PCR, yielded TCR beta libraries. The two initial PCR rounds, ten to eleven cycles each, used TRBV1-TRBV30 forward and C-beta reverse primers. TCRdb analysed the multiplex PCR reads with MiXCR anew, one entry per CDR3 protein. The sample carries 330,000 or so distinct CDR3 sequences, roughly 61% recorded once. In addition to blood RNA drawn from unsorted whole blood, germline DNA was extracted. The sample comprised peripheral blood. The source is a man aged 35-49 years with primary liver carcinoma and hepatitis B virus infection.

With regard to this clonotype: The missing conserved phenylalanine or tryptophan at the end of this CDR3 makes a read error likely. The chain couples TRBV10-3 to TRBJ2-3; 7 nucleotides line up with TRBD2. The CDR3 extends over 18 amino acids. Looked up from germline, CDR1 is ENHRY and CDR2 is SYGVKD. After removal of 0 bases from V and 0 bases from J, the junction contained 9 bases not matched to a gene. In nucleotides, the CDR3 is TGTGCCATCAGTGAGTCGACTAGCTGGGAGACTAGCACAGATACGCAGTATTCT. Protein: CAISESTSWETSTDTQYS.

As concerns this clonotype: A read error may be the cause here, since a much bigger clone is one base away. The rearrangement joins TRBV6-6 to TRBJ1-2; no reliable D call. There are 11 residues in the CDR3. Germline V gives CDR1 MNHNY, CDR2 SVGAGI (reference sequence). CDR3 loop: CASSPASGYSF. The CDR3 DNA reads as TGTGCCAGCAGCCCAGCGTCTGGCTACTCCTTC.

As concerns this clonotype: A much larger clone sits a single nucleotide away, making a read error possible. The chain has TRBV6-1 and TRBJ2-7, with TRBD1 as a possible D gene (6 bases). This CDR3 has 15 residues. Germline V CDR1 and CDR2: MNHNS, SASEGT. CDR3 nucleotide sequence: TGTGTCAGCAGAGTTCCAGGGGCGTCCTCCTACGAGCAGTACTTC. This sequence encodes CVSRVPGASSYEQYF.